This T cell receptor beta chain stems from a study of blood T cell repertoires in COVID-19 (dated by TCRdb to the early 2020s). About the study as a whole: Samples covering the acute and convalescent phases of COVID-19 were provided by collaborators in the United States, Italy and Spain. Subjects who had been exposed to COVID-19, were actively infected with it, or had recovered from it provided the deeply sampled blood TCRbeta repertoires that made up the dataset. Where available, HLA class I and class II types were taken from metadata supplied by the sample provider and were not determined by assay-based typing. The repertoires were released in a freely available public database intended as a resource for research on the immune response to SARS-CoV-2. Sample metadata almost always included a de-identified subject ID, COVID-19 status, age in years and sex. Samples came from the ongoing ImmuneRACE study (first 160 participants) plus 1,254 subjects from 6 global collaborators. The prospective study material was composed of cDNA or gDNA derived from T cells, B-cell-depleted T cells, or PBMCs. Here is what the overall study found, with its caveats: The amount of clinical and demographic metadata varied by source and participant and was provided uncurated.

TCRbeta CDR3 regions were amplified from genomic DNA using the immunoSEQ Assay, a bias-controlled multiplex PCR. The authors' analysis ran thus. The number of nucleated cells in each sample was estimated by amplification of reference gene primers within the assay. Sequence reads were collapsed and filtered to measure the absolute abundance of every unique TCRbeta CDR3 rearrangement. For each sample, productive Simpson clonality was calculated by taking the square root of Simpson's diversity index across productive rearrangements. TCRdb provides this immuneACCESS table in a form limited to in-frame rearrangements. Some clones are lacking; in checked studies, under half of them reflect an unresolved V gene, and why the rest are absent is not known. V and J calls and clone size are copied from that table; D and trimming were computed from the DNA. This sample gives approximately 130,000 clones in total; roughly four fifths of them show up just once. Of the sample, about 10% falls within the top ten clones.

Whole blood was collected in K2EDTA tubes by collaborating institutions according to the institutions' own protocols. For TCRbeta analysis, collaborator samples were shipped as frozen whole blood, as isolated PBMCs, or as DNA extracted from either sample type. Notes on this clone: The antigen this receptor binds is unknown. No base quality information exists; no much larger clone differs at one position.

The clonotype was recovered from a human donor in a cohort sampled during active COVID-19. Sequenced material: peripheral blood.

In nucleotides, the sequence is TGTGCCACCCAGGGACAGGCAACCTACGAGCAGTACTTC. Its translation reads: CATQGQATYEQYF. The rearranged segments are TRBV27 and TRBJ2-7, with 8 junctional bases fitting TRBD1. V has 10 bases trimmed and J has 2 bases trimmed; junction bases matching no gene number 7. Via the germline V gene (reference sequence), CDR1 is MNHEY and CDR2 SMNVEV. The CDR3 has 13 amino acids, counting the end cysteine and phenylalanine. The retained sequence is limited to the CDR3, 39 bases, with the frame set at the first base.